This T cell receptor (beta chain) derives from a study of cytotoxic CD8 clonotypes in ibrutinib-treated CLL. Study-level background: There were, on average, approximately 250,000 productive templates and about 85,000 productive rearrangements per sample.

A note on this clone: Its antigen is unknown.

CDR3 length: 16 amino acids. The germline gives CDR1 LGHNA, CDR2 YNFKEQ. The germline V and J ends were trimmed by 2 bases and 3 bases, with 14 bases remaining between them. With sequencing, the targeted depth ranged from 1 in 200,000 to 1 in 1 million T cells. Assay: immunoSEQ multiplex PCR; the TCRdb copy retains only in-frame clones and omits some. The table includes 7,000 or so clones, 60% to 75% detected once. Study-level findings and limits: At progression, clonality fell back toward baseline after rising at ibrutinib response.

Source: PBMCs, taken before ibrutinib treatment. The V call is TRBV4-2, the J call TRBJ1-5; tentative D call: TRBD1 (5 bases). This sequence was found in a human donor with chronic lymphocytic leukemia. CDR3 DNA: TGTGCCAGCAGCCAACGTGGAGGGGAATACAATCAGCCCCAGCATTTT. Its translation: CASSQRGGEYNQPQHF.